Given below is one T cell receptor beta chain in context. Its antigen remains unknown. This sample was taken from a study of cytomegalovirus exposure and HLA in healthy donors. The CDR3 is made up of 15 amino acids. Germline assignment: CDR1 SGDLS and CDR2 YYNGEE. With V trimmed by 2 bases and J by 3 bases, 6 bases remained unmatched. Regarding the study as a whole: Among the sequence variants, a highly shared cluster was likely an artifact of sequencing. There were reportedly fewer N-insertions in an Asian-associated ancestry cluster than the roughly 680-donor mean, in a later analysis. A missense variant in DCLRE1C was later tied to TCR beta V- and J-gene trimming. Generally TCR sequences proved uncommon, though certain public TCRs appeared in numerous donors.

The PCR was carried out with 60 Vbeta primers and 13 Jbeta primers. Libraries were prepared by immunoSEQ multiplex PCR; TCRdb keeps only in-frame clonotypes and omits some of them. The sample lists tens of thousands of clones, 73% occurring once. This TCR derives from a man between 50 and 59 years old in good health and CMV-seronegative. The specimen sequenced was PBMCs. The V call is TRBV9, the J call TRBJ2-3, with 7 bases lining up with TRBD1. The CDR3 region has the DNA TGTGCCAGCAGCGTCTTAACAGGGGCGACAGATACGCAGTATTTT. Translation: CASSVLTGATDTQYF.